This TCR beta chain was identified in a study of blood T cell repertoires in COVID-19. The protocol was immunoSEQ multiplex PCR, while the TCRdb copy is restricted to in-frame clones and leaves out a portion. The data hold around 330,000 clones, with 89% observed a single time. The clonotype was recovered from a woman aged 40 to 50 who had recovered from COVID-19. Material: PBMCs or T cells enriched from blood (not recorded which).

The CDR3: CASSPQDRGDTIYF. The CDR3, as DNA: TGTGCCAGCTCACCTCAGGACAGGGGAGACACCATATATTTT. The chain combines TRBV18 with TRBJ1-3; TRBD1 matches 9 bases. Unmatched junction bases numbered 5, after V lost 3 bases and J lost 8 bases. Germline V lookup: CDR1 KGHSH, CDR2 LQKENI. The CDR3 sequence is 14 residues long.